The 27 T cell receptor beta chains below all came from one sample that was sequenced in a study of beta chain features in type 1 diabetes. Isolated RNA was reverse transcribed in full, so expressed TCRB transcripts were sequenced. TCRdb's table, derived via immunoSEQ multiplex PCR, lists solely in-frame clones and lacks some. The data show over 40,000 clones, about 51% seen once. Sequenced input: Tregs from blood. The source is a young woman in good health.

This rearrangement joins TRBV7-2 to TRBJ2-1, with no clear D. With 1 base removed from V and 2 bases from J, the gap between germline ends came to 9 bases. Per germline, CDR1 SGHTA and CDR2 FQGNSA. The CDR3 runs to 15 residues. In DNA form, the CDR3 reads TGTGCCAGCAGCTTAGGCCCGGGTCCCTACAATGAGCAGTTCTTC. Protein product: CASSLGPGPYNEQFF. Based on the CDR3 plus reference TRBV7-2 and TRBJ2-1, the full variable domain is GAGVSQSPSNKVTEKGKDVELRCDPISGHTALYWYRQSLGQGLEFLIYFQGNSAPDKSGLPSDRFSAERTGGSVSTLTIQRTQQEDSAVYLCASSLGPGPYNEQFFGPGTRLTVL.

The chain recombines TRBV27 with TRBJ2-7; 10 nucleotides match TRBD1. The length of the CDR3 is 15 residues. The V gene's germline CDR1 is MNHEY and CDR2 SMNVEV (reference sequence). Unmatched junction bases numbered 6, after V lost 4 bases and J lost 3 bases. The CDR3 sequence is CASSSPGQGIYEQYF. Written as DNA, the CDR3 is TGTGCCAGCAGTTCACCGGGACAGGGGATCTACGAGCAGTACTTC.

This clone has a handful of counts. V usage is TRBV11-2 and J usage is TRBJ1-1; 8 positions agree with TRBD1. The germline V gene encodes CDR1 SGHAT and CDR2 FQNNGV. The junction had 15 bases not matched to a gene; V was cut back by 4 bases and J by 11 bases. The CDR3 totals 15 residues. The CDR3 region is CASSSLPGDRRPAFF. CDR3 nucleotides: TGTGCCAGCAGCTCCCTCCCCGGGGACAGGCGCCCGGCTTTCTTT.

This chain uses TRBV19 with TRBJ2-5; 8 nucleotides match TRBD2. The CDR3 covers 17 residues. Germline V gene lookup returns CDR1 LNHDA and CDR2 SQIVND (reference sequence). V dropped 5 bases and J dropped 1; count of bases not matched to a gene: 12. In DNA form, the CDR3 reads TGTGCCAGTAGTCGAATTGGACTAGCAGTCACCCAAGAGACCCAGTACTTC. Amino acid sequence: CASSRIGLAVTQETQYF.

This sequence joins TRBV30 and TRBJ2-4; 8 bases are a match to TRBD1. CDR3 length equals 15 residues. Trimming cost V 3 bases and J 0 bases; bases outside gene matches: 4. CDR1 GTSNPN and CDR2 SVGIG come from the germline V gene (reference sequence). The CDR3, as DNA: TGTGCCTGGAGGATTACAGGGGGAGCCAAAAACATTCAGTACTTC. This translates into CAWRITGGAKNIQYF. The full variable domain, in which reference TRBV30 and TRBJ2-4 provide the parts outside the CDR3, is SQTIHQWPATLVQPVGSPLSLECTVEGTSNPNLYWYRQAAGRGLQLLFYSVGIGQISSEVPQNLSASRPQDRQFILSSKKLLLSDSGFYLCAWRITGGAKNIQYFGAGTRLSVL.

This clone is medium-sized (0.01 to 0.1%) by share. The CDR3 loop is CASSPVGSGRFEETQYF. The CDR3 DNA is TGTGCCAGCTCACCAGTTGGAAGCGGGAGGTTCGAGGAGACCCAGTACTTC. The gene calls are TRBV18 and TRBJ2-5; TRBD2 aligns across 9 bases. V was pared by 2 bases and J by 5 bases, with 12 bases of the junction left unmatched. Germline loops: CDR1 KGHSH, CDR2 LQKENI. The CDR3 has 17 amino acids.

The chain recombines TRBV23-1 with TRBJ2-5; D is ambiguous. TRBV23-1 counts as an open reading frame of uncertain function. The CDR3 is 12 residues long. V shed 9 bases and J shed 1 base, with 9 bases lying between them. CDR3 loop: CARHIFQETQYF. CDR3 sequence (DNA): TGCGCCAGACATATATTCCAAGAGACCCAGTACTTC.

This chain connects TRBV7-9 to TRBJ2-3; D is unresolved. CDR1 is SEHNR, CDR2 FQNEAQ, per germline (reference sequence). This CDR3 contains 13 residues. Trimming took off 2 bases at V and 6 bases at J, with 9 bases between the two ends. CDR3 protein: CASSLIQADTQYF. CDR3 in DNA: TGTGCCAGCAGCTTAATCCAGGCGGATACGCAGTATTTT.

This clone has more than one count but fewer than ten. V is TRBV5-1 and J is TRBJ2-7; D might be TRBD2 (6 bases). With 2 bases removed from V and 0 bases from J, the gap between germline ends came to 12 bases. The germline CDR1 and CDR2 sequences are SGHRS and YFSETQ. The CDR3 contains 15 residues. CDR3 bases: TGCGCCAGCAGCTTCGGGGGTCTGAGCTCCTACGAGCAGTACTTC. Its protein product is CASSFGGLSSYEQYF. Full variable domain (rest looked up from reference TRBV5-1 and TRBJ2-7): KAGVTQTPRYLIKTRGQQVTLSCSPISGHRSVSWYQQTPGQGLQFLFEYFSETQRNKGNFPGRFSGRQFSNSRSEMNVSTLELGDSALYLCASSFGGLSSYEQYFGPGTRLTVT.

CDR3 protein: CASSPGTGDTGELFF. CDR3 nucleotides: TGTGCCAGCAGCCCCGGGACAGGGGACACCGGGGAGCTGTTTTTT. The gene calls are TRBV7-9 and TRBJ2-2; 10 positions match TRBD1. The CDR3 sequence is 15 residues long. J was trimmed by 3 bases and V by 5 bases; bases with no gene match: 3. Looked up from germline, CDR1 is SEHNR and CDR2 is FQNEAQ (reference sequence).

This clone was counted between two and nine times. The gene calls are TRBV30 and TRBJ2-1; D is ambiguous. Per the germline V gene, CDR1 is GTSNPN and CDR2 is SVGIG (reference sequence). The CDR3 is 14 residues long. V was trimmed by 4 bases and J by 7 bases, leaving 17 bases between them. CDR3 amino acids: CAWTRGQSGNEQFF. As DNA, the CDR3 is TGTGCCTGGACCCGCGGCCAAAGTGGGAATGAGCAGTTCTTC.

The rearrangement uses TRBV28 and TRBJ2-7, with 8 bases aligning to TRBD1. This CDR3 comprises 16 residues. Germline lookup yields CDR1 MDHEN and CDR2 SYDVKM. Trimming removed 4 bases from V and 3 bases from J; junction bases left unmatched: 11. CDR3 region: CASSSWGTGQDYEQYF. The CDR3 DNA is TGTGCCAGCAGTTCATGGGGTACGGGACAGGACTACGAGCAGTACTTC. The complete variable domain, with remaining parts taken from reference TRBV28 and TRBJ2-7, reads DVKVTQSSRYLVKRTGEKVFLECVQDMDHENMFWYRQDPGLGLRLIYFSYDVKMKEKGDIPEGYSVSREKKERFSLILESASTNQTSMYLCASSSWGTGQDYEQYFGPGTRLTVT.

The chain uses TRBV15 and TRBJ1-4; D is possibly TRBD1 (5 bases). V dropped 1 base and J dropped 8 bases, with 11 bases sitting between them. Per the germline V gene, CDR1 is LNHNV and CDR2 is YYDKDF (reference sequence). The CDR3 is 14 amino acids. The CDR3 nucleotides are TGTGCCACCAGCAGAGCGTCAGGGAGGGAAAAACTGTTTTTT. It encodes CATSRASGREKLFF.

V and J are TRBV30 and TRBJ1-3, with 7 bases identical to TRBD2. The end of the DNA fits TRBJ2-2 better, so the J call may be wrong. The CDR3 covers 15 residues. Germline lookup yields CDR1 GTSNPN and CDR2 SVGIG (reference sequence). The CDR3 spells CAWSVSSGNTGELFF. CDR3 in DNA: TGTGCCTGGAGTGTATCTAGCGGAAACACCGGGGAGCTGTTTTTT.

The gene calls are TRBV5-1 and TRBJ1-1; weak D call: TRBD1 (6 bases). V was pared by 4 bases and J by 3 bases, with 10 bases between. The CDR3 sequence is 13 residues long. The V gene's germline CDR1 is SGHRS and CDR2 YFSETQ. CDR3 protein: CASSPDRYTEAFF. The DNA of the CDR3 is TGCGCCAGCAGCCCGGACAGATACACTGAAGCTTTCTTT.

This chain links TRBV25-1 with TRBJ1-1; D may be TRBD1 (5 bases). The CDR3 consists of 17 residues. Germline V gives CDR1 MGHDK, CDR2 SYGVNS. V dropped 4 bases and J dropped 4 bases, with 22 bases sitting between them. As DNA, the CDR3 is TGTGCCAGCAGTGCTCAGGGTTATAGGTCCTCGGGCACTGAAGCTTTCTTT. This sequence encodes CASSAQGYRSSGTEAFF.

The chain joins TRBV29-1 to TRBJ2-7; TRBD2 aligns across 9 bases. There are 14 residues in the CDR3. Germline-derived CDR1 and CDR2 are SQVTM and ANQGSEA. The trim removed 7 bases at V and 0 bases at J, leaving 7 bases unmatched. The CDR3 loop reads CSALTSGYSYEQYF. The CDR3 DNA reads TGCAGCGCATTGACTAGCGGATACTCCTACGAGCAGTACTTC.

This clone has a handful of counts. The genes are TRBV6-5 and TRBJ2-5; 8 bases match TRBD2. V gave up 0 bases and J gave up 5 bases; unmatched junction bases: 5. Germline V CDR1 and CDR2: MNHEY, SVGAGI. The CDR3 is 15 residues long. CDR3 residues: CASSYSGGGRETQYF. As DNA, the CDR3 is TGTGCCAGCAGTTACTCTGGGGGCGGGAGGGAGACCCAGTACTTC.

This chain links TRBV19 with TRBJ2-1; TRBD1 is a possible D gene (5 bases). Germline lookup yields CDR1 LNHDA and CDR2 SQIVND (reference sequence). CDR3 length: 17 amino acids. V lost 6 bases and J 0 bases, leaving 18 bases between the germline ends. CDR3 protein: CASSPQGVLHSYNEQFF. The CDR3 coding sequence is TGTGCCAGTAGCCCCCAGGGCGTACTACACTCCTACAATGAGCAGTTCTTC.

The chain couples TRBV6-5 to TRBJ2-6; unclear D gene. The CDR3 loop spans 16 amino acids. Germline V gene lookup returns CDR1 MNHEY and CDR2 SVGAGI. The germline V and J ends were trimmed by 0 bases and 1 base, with 7 bases remaining between them. The CDR3: CASSYSSGSGANVLTF. The CDR3 bases are TGTGCCAGCAGTTACTCGTCGGGTTCTGGGGCCAACGTCCTGACTTTC.

The chain links TRBV5-1 to TRBJ2-7; D is ambiguous. Germline CDR1 reads SGHRS; CDR2 reads YFSETQ. This CDR3 has 13 amino acids. The V gene lost 4 bases and the J gene lost 1 base, with 9 bases spanning the gap. CDR3 DNA: TGCGCCAGCAGCCCCCGCGTATCCTACGAGCAGTACTTC. Encoded protein: CASSPRVSYEQYF.

Details on this clone: At one boundary the junction diverges from the germline segment, which might be a read error. The V call is TRBV28, the J call TRBJ2-7; 7 bases line up with TRBD1. CDR3 length equals 13 residues. Germline V gene data show CDR1 as MDHEN and CDR2 as SYDVKM. For the CDR3, the DNA is TGTTCCAGCAGTTTTGACAGGGAATACGAGCAGTACTTC. It codes for CSSSFDREYEQYF. Filled out from reference TRBV28 and TRBJ2-7, the complete variable domain reads DVKVTQSSRYLVKRTGEKVFLECVQDMDHENMFWYRQDPGLGLRLIYFSYDVKMKEKGDIPEGYSVSREKKERFSLILESASTNQTSMYLCSSSFDREYEQYFGPGTRLTVT.

This clone has only a few counts. The rearrangement links TRBV28 to TRBJ2-7, with a weak D call TRBD2 (6 bases). The germline V and J ends were trimmed by 7 bases and 4 bases, with 14 bases remaining between them. The CDR3 covers 13 residues. CDR1 is MDHEN and CDR2 is SYDVKM in the germline V gene. CDR3 DNA sequence: TGTGCCAGCATGGGCGGGAATCAATACGAGCAGTACTTC. It yields the protein CASMGGNQYEQYF.

The chain is built from TRBV15 and TRBJ2-1; TRBD2 agrees at 13 bases. V lost 2 bases, J lost 4 bases, and 5 bases stayed unmatched. CDR3 length: 17 residues. Germline V CDR1 and CDR2: LNHNV, YYDKDF (reference sequence). CDR3 nucleotide sequence: TGTGCCACCAGCAGACTCTTACTAGCGGGAGGGTACAATGAGCAGTTCTTC. Encoded protein: CATSRLLLAGGYNEQFF.

The CDR3, as DNA: TGTGCCAGTAGTATTTCAGGGTACGGAGAGACCCAGTACTTC. Amino acids: CASSISGYGETQYF. The genes are TRBV19 and TRBJ2-5; perhaps TRBD1 as D (5 bases). The germline gives CDR1 LNHDA, CDR2 SQIVND (reference sequence). Trimming left V 3 bases short and J 4 bases short, with 12 bases between. The CDR3 length is 14 residues.

The chain uses TRBV4-3 and TRBJ2-7; 10 nucleotides line up with TRBD2. The germline V gene has CDR1 LGHNA and CDR2 YSLEER. The CDR3 has 16 residues. V gave up 4 bases and J gave up 2 bases; unmatched junction bases: 8. The CDR3 sequence: CASSLRLAGDTYEQYF. The CDR3 coding sequence is TGCGCCAGCAGCCTCCGGCTAGCGGGAGATACCTACGAGCAGTACTTC.

This clone was counted between two and nine times. The chain employs TRBV5-6 and TRBJ2-1; 9 bases align to TRBD2. This CDR3 comprises 16 residues. The V gene end was trimmed by 0 bases and the J gene end by 5 bases; junction bases not matched to a gene: 6. From germline, CDR1 is SGHDT and CDR2 YYEEEE. The CDR3 protein is CASSLGLAGVDNEQFF. Written as DNA, the CDR3 is TGTGCCAGCAGCTTGGGGTTAGCGGGAGTAGACAATGAGCAGTTCTTC.